This is a list of T cell receptor beta chains from one sample in a study of T-cell reconstitution after alpha-beta-depleted transplantation in children. TCRdb itself ran the PCR reads through MiXCR, one entry per CDR3 protein. The data hold 700,000 to 950,000 distinct CDR3 sequences, with around 17% observed a single time. Specimen: PBMCs, mostly from graft donor cells, collected 360 days after TCRalphabeta/CD19-depleted stem cell transplant. Receptor source: a male patient younger than 18 who had a stem cell transplant for acute lymphoblastic leukemia, so the T cells may come from the graft donor. The CDR3 runs from the conserved cysteine through the conserved F or W. D genes are given only for firm matches. Expanded clones get a size class; other rows say once, few or many, or leave the size out.

j_call v_call clone_size d_call cdr3_length cdr3_nt cdr3_aa
TRBJ2-7 TRBV29-1 - - 15 TGCAGCGTTGCGGGCGGCCGGACCGTCTCCTACGAGCAGTACTTC CSVAGGRTVSYEQYF
TRBJ2-1 TRBV11-1 - - 16 TGTGCCAGCAGCTTAGGGCAGGGACCTGTGTACAATGAGCAGTTCTTC CASSLGQGPVYNEQFF
TRBJ1-2 TRBV7-9 few TRBD1 16 TGTGCCAGCAGCTCGATTAGGACAGGGGAAGGGGATGGCTACACCTTC CASSSIRTGEGDGYTF
TRBJ1-4 TRBV7-6 few - 16 TGTGCCAGCAGCTGGCGGGCTCGAACAACTAATGAAAAACTGTTTTTT CASSWRARTTNEKLFF
TRBJ1-6 TRBV7-4 - - 17 TGTGCCAGCAGCTTAGTCCCTCTGAGCTCCTATAATTCACCCCTCCACTTT CASSLVPLSSYNSPLHF
TRBJ2-3 TRBV6-5 - - 21 TGTGCCAGCAGTTACTCGTCCGCCAGCAGTTACTCGTCCACGAGGGGGGATACGCAGTATTTT CASSYSSASSYSSTRGDTQYF
TRBJ2-7 TRBV5-5 - - 14 TGTGCCAGCAGCCCCAATGTGGGTCTCAACGAGCAGTACTTC CASSPNVGLNEQYF
TRBJ2-3 TRBV4-1 - TRBD2 19 TGCGCCAGCAGCCAAGATCAAGGACTAGCGGGAGGTGGAGGGGATACGCAGTATTTT CASSQDQGLAGGGGDTQYF
TRBJ2-2 TRBV29-1 - - 15 TGCAGCGTTGAGGCGGTAGCCGGGGGCACCGGGGAGCTGTTTTTT CSVEAVAGGTGELFF
TRBJ2-7 TRBV20-1 many - 17 TGCAGTGCTAGAGATGAAGGGGGGCCCGGTAATTTCTACGAGCAGTACTTC CSARDEGGPGNFYEQYF
TRBJ2-7 TRBV4-1 few TRBD2 16 TGCGCCAGCAGCCCGTCGACTAGCGATGCCTCCTACGAGCAGTACTTC CASSPSTSDASYEQYF
TRBJ1-1 TRBV3-1 - - 13 TGTGCCAGCAGCCAAGGCTTTCCCGACCGAGGAGAGTTT CASSQGFPDRGEF
TRBJ1-5 TRBV20-1 once - 14 TGCAGTGCCTCCCCTTCGGGGAGCAATCAGCCCCAGCATTTT CSASPSGSNQPQHF
TRBJ2-2 TRBV7-8 few - 16 TGTGCCAGCAGCTTTTTCAGCATGCTAGGCGCCGGGGAGCTGTTTTTT CASSFFSMLGAGELFF
TRBJ2-1 TRBV29-1 - - 15 TGCAGCGTTAGTAAGGGGTCCAGCTCCTACAATGAGCAGTTCTTC CSVSKGSSSYNEQFF
TRBJ2-7 TRBV15 many - 12 TGTGCCACCAGCAGAGATTGGAGAGAGCAGTACTTC CATSRDWREQYF
TRBJ2-3 TRBV24-1 few - 14 TGTGCCACCAGTGATTTGCTCTTCACAGATACGCAGTATTTT CATSDLLFTDTQYF
TRBJ2-1 TRBV5-1 - TRBD2 15 TGCGCCAGCAGCCCCGGGACTAGCGGGGGGACTGGGGCGTTCTTC CASSPGTSGGTGAFF
TRBJ2-5 TRBV5-1 few - 15 TGCGCCAGCAGCTATTTGGACAGAAACCAAGAGACCCAGTACTTC CASSYLDRNQETQYF
TRBJ2-7 TRBV10-3 - TRBD1 14 TGTGCCATCAGCTTACAGGGGCCCGCCTACGAGCAGTACTTC CAISLQGPAYEQYF
TRBJ1-1 TRBV25-1 - - 16 TGTGCCAGCAGTGGTGGAATACTACAGGAGGAAACTGAAGCTTTCTTT CASSGGILQEETEAFF
TRBJ2-1 TRBV5-8 - - 15 TGTGCCAGCAAATACCTACCCTATTCCTACAATGAGCAGTTCTTC CASKYLPYSYNEQFF
TRBJ2-7 TRBV20-1 few - 15 TGCAGTGCCCCGACTAACTACTTAACCTCCTACGAGCAGTACTTC CSAPTNYLTSYEQYF
TRBJ2-3 TRBV7-6 - - 15 TGTGCCAGCAGCCCCGGGACTTACCTCACAGATACGCAGTATTTT CASSPGTYLTDTQYF
TRBJ2-1 TRBV18 few TRBD1 16 TGTGCCAGCTCACCGTTGGGACAGGGGGTACTCCCTGAGCAGTTCTTC CASSPLGQGVLPEQFF
TRBJ2-3 TRBV30 few - 15 TGTGCCTGGAGTGTGGTAGGGATATGGGGGGATACGCAGTATTTT CAWSVVGIWGDTQYF
TRBJ1-5 TRBV5-5 - TRBD1 16 TGTGCCAGCAGCTATTATCAGGGGGATAGGCGTCAGCCCCAGCATTTT CASSYYQGDRRQPQHF
TRBJ2-1 TRBV5-1 few TRBD1 16 TGCGCCAGCAGCTTGGTGTTGGGGACAGGGGTCAATGAGCAGTTCTTC CASSLVLGTGVNEQFF
TRBJ2-1 TRBV5-1 many - 15 TGCGCCAGCAGCAAGACAGGAATTGCCTACAATGAGCAGTTCTTC CASSKTGIAYNEQFF
TRBJ2-2 TRBV5-1 few TRBD2 16 TGCGCCAGCAGCTTTATAGCGGGACTCAACACCGGGGAGCTGTTTTTT CASSFIAGLNTGELFF
TRBJ2-5 TRBV5-1 - TRBD2 15 TGCGCCAGCAGCTTGGAAATAGCGGGACAAGAGACCCAGTACTTC CASSLEIAGQETQYF
TRBJ2-3 TRBV7-8 few - 17 TGTGCCAGCAGCTTGGGGGTTGGGGGGAGGGGGACCTATACGCAGTATTTT CASSLGVGGRGTYTQYF
TRBJ2-2 TRBV4-2 - - 15 TGTGCCAGCAGTCCTAGCAGAGCGAACACCGGGGAGCTGTTTTTT CASSPSRANTGELFF
TRBJ1-1 TRBV6-5 many TRBD1 13 TGTGCCAGCAAACCGACAGGGAGGACTGAAGCTTTCTTT CASKPTGRTEAFF
TRBJ1-1 TRBV7-9 few - 14 TGTGCCAGCAGCAAAAGAGGGAGCAAAAGTAAAGCTTTCTTT CASSKRGSKSKAFF
TRBJ2-7 TRBV27 - - 14 TGTGCCAGCAGCCCCCTCCGGCCCCCCAGGGAGCAGTACTTC CASSPLRPPREQYF
TRBJ2-7 TRBV12-3/TRBV12-4 many TRBD1 14 TGTGCCAGCAGTCCCCGGACAGGGGGCTACGAGCAGTACTTC CASSPRTGGYEQYF
TRBJ1-1 TRBV19 - - 14 TGTGCCAGTAGTACATCGACAGAGAACACTGAAGCTTTCTTT CASSTSTENTEAFF
TRBJ2-7 TRBV29-1 many - 12 TGCAGCGTTCTTTGGGGTAACTACGAGCAGTACTTC CSVLWGNYEQYF
TRBJ2-2 TRBV12-3/TRBV12-4 many - 12 TGTGCCAGCAGTTTAGGGGCCGGGGAGCTGTTTTTT CASSLGAGELFF
TRBJ2-1 TRBV11-2 - TRBD2 15 TGTGCCAGCAGCTCCCTAAGCGGGAGGGGCAATGAGCAGTTCTTC CASSSLSGRGNEQFF
TRBJ2-7 TRBV7-9 - - 15 TGTGCCAGCAGCCCCGTGAGGCATTTAGGGTACGAGCAGTACTTC CASSPVRHLGYEQYF
TRBJ2-5 TRBV7-8 - - 14 TGTGCCAGCAGCGCAACGCACCCCCAAGAGACCCAGTACTTC CASSATHPQETQYF
TRBJ2-1 TRBV2 few - 14 TGTGCCAGCAGTCGGGTGGGGGTCTACAATGAGCAGTTCTTC CASSRVGVYNEQFF
TRBJ2-3 TRBV10-1 - - 13 TGCGCCAGCAGCCCCCTGACTAGTAGTACGCAGTATTTT CASSPLTSSTQYF